These T cell receptor beta chains were read from a single sample in a study of metastatic and nonmetastatic thyroid tumors. TCRdb called clones again from the PCR reads with MiXCR. The sample yields under 25,000 clones, just over 25% seen once. Sequencing was carried out using blood. All receptors come from a male donor with papillary thyroid cancer or a benign thyroid nodule (not recorded which). Some clones in this sample may be carry-over from other donors' samples. The CDR3 runs from the conserved cysteine through the conserved F or W. A D gene is named only where the DNA matches it firmly. Clone sizes are given selectively: once, few, many, or a class where the clone is expanded.

few,NA,TRBJ1-1,TRBV6-1,CASSPLRAGDTEAFF,TGTGCCAGCTCTCCCCTGAGGGCAGGGGACACTGAAGCTTTCTTT
NA,NA,TRBJ2-2,TRBV24-1,CATSDTHRNTGELFF,TGTGCCACCAGTGATACCCACAGGAACACCGGGGAGCTGTTTTTT
NA,NA,TRBJ1-2,TRBV10-2,CASSVGRVTGANYGYTF,TGCGCCAGCAGTGTGGGGCGCGTGACAGGAGCTAACTATGGCTACACCTTC
NA,NA,TRBJ1-4,TRBV11-2,CASSLDPGDYSTTNEKLFF,TGTGCCAGCAGCTTAGATCCAGGGGATTATTCAACAACTAATGAAAAACTGTTTTTT
NA,NA,TRBJ2-7,TRBV30,CAWSVNERYEQYF,TGTGCCTGGAGTGTAAACGAAAGGTACGAGCAGTACTTC
NA,NA,TRBJ2-7,TRBV7-2,CASSLVVGATEQYF,TGTGCCAGCAGCTTAGTGGTGGGAGCGACAGAGCAGTACTTC
many,NA,TRBJ2-1,TRBV7-9,CASSLPNNEQFF,TGTGCCAGCAGCTTACCAAACAATGAGCAGTTCTTC
many,TRBD1,TRBJ2-2,TRBV11-1,CASSAQTGGVTGELFF,TGTGCCAGCAGCGCCCAGACAGGGGGTGTAACCGGGGAGCTGTTTTTT
few,NA,TRBJ1-5,TRBV7-2,CASSWTDQPQHF,TGTGCCAGCAGCTGGACGGATCAGCCCCAGCATTTT
few,NA,TRBJ2-5,TRBV28,CASSLALEGTETQYF,TGTGCCAGCAGTTTAGCGCTCGAGGGGACAGAGACCCAGTACTTC
many,NA,TRBJ2-5,TRBV5-4,CASSFNREETQYF,TGTGCCAGCAGCTTTAACAGGGAAGAGACCCAGTACTTC
medium-sized,NA,TRBJ2-1,TRBV11-3,CASSLYGSSSYNEQFF,TGTGCCAGCAGCTTATACGGGTCGAGCTCCTACAATGAGCAGTTCTTC
medium-sized,TRBD2,TRBJ2-7,TRBV28,CASSFSGESYEQYF,TGTGCCAGCAGTTTTAGCGGGGAAAGCTACGAGCAGTACTTC
NA,TRBD2,TRBJ2-2,TRBV28,CASRNSGIPTGELFF,TGTGCCAGCAGGAATAGCGGGATCCCCACCGGGGAGCTGTTTTTT
few,NA,TRBJ2-1,TRBV28,CASKSDRDNSYNEQFF,TGTGCCAGCAAATCCGATCGGGACAACTCCTACAATGAGCAGTTCTTC
NA,NA,TRBJ2-1,TRBV6-6,CASSYSLEGNEQFF,TGTGCCAGCAGTTACTCTCTAGAGGGTAATGAGCAGTTCTTC
few,NA,TRBJ1-1,TRBV12-5,CASGLIYGTANTEAFF,TGTGCTAGTGGTTTGATCTACGGGACGGCGAACACTGAAGCTTTCTTT
medium-sized,NA,TRBJ1-2,TRBV19,CASSIGQGARYGYTF,TGTGCCAGTAGTATTGGTCAGGGAGCGCGCTATGGCTACACCTTC
once,TRBD1,TRBJ1-2,TRBV5-1,CASRQGDYGYTF,TGCGCCAGTCGACAGGGGGACTATGGCTACACCTTC
NA,NA,TRBJ2-2,TRBV6-6,CASSYSGPGVAGELFF,TGTGCCAGCAGTTACTCCGGACCGGGGGTGGCCGGGGAGCTGTTTTTT
few,NA,TRBJ2-1,TRBV2,CASIYDNNEQFF,TGTGCCAGCATTTATGACAACAATGAGCAGTTCTTC
few,TRBD2,TRBJ2-1,TRBV29-1,CSLKGGSVDEQFF,TGCAGCCTGAAGGGCGGGAGTGTTGATGAGCAGTTCTTC
NA,NA,TRBJ2-1,TRBV5-1,CASSLTGPSYNEQFF,TGCGCCAGCAGCTTGACGGGACCCTCCTACAATGAGCAGTTCTTC
NA,NA,TRBJ1-5,TRBV7-8,CASSLASRNQPQHF,TGTGCCAGCAGCTTAGCGTCAAGGAATCAGCCCCAGCATTTT
NA,TRBD2,TRBJ2-6,TRBV6-4,CASSVATSGRTLFSGANVLTF,TGTGCCAGCAGTGTCGCGACTAGCGGGAGGACTCTATTCTCTGGGGCCAACGTCCTGACTTTC
NA,NA,TRBJ1-1,TRBV4-3,CASSHEGHHLNTEAFF,TGCGCCAGCAGCCATGAAGGCCACCACCTGAACACTGAAGCTTTCTTT
medium-sized,NA,TRBJ1-2,TRBV5-6,CASSLSVRENYGYTF,TGTGCCAGCAGCTTGAGTGTCAGGGAAAACTATGGCTACACCTTC
many,TRBD2,TRBJ2-2,TRBV27,CASSMGLAGGGAGELFF,TGTGCCAGCAGTATGGGACTAGCGGGGGGGGGAGCCGGGGAGCTGTTTTTT
NA,TRBD2,TRBJ2-1,TRBV19,CASSIVASGFYNEQFF,TGTGCCAGTAGTATTGTGGCTAGCGGATTCTACAATGAGCAGTTCTTC
NA,TRBD1,TRBJ2-7,TRBV4-3,CASSQDLTGGDEQYF,TGCGCCAGCAGCCAAGATTTGACAGGGGGAGACGAGCAGTACTTC
few,NA,TRBJ2-1,TRBV19,CASSIVPGAYNEQFF,TGCGCCAGTAGTATAGTCCCTGGGGCTTACAATGAGCAGTTCTTC
NA,NA,TRBJ2-7,TRBV3-1,CASSRRGEKQYF,TGTGCCAGCAGCCGGCGGGGCGAGAAGCAGTACTTC
medium-sized,TRBD2,TRBJ2-2,TRBV19,CASSIGREFTGELFF,TGTGCCAGTAGTATCGGGCGGGAGTTCACCGGGGAGCTGTTTTTT
NA,NA,TRBJ1-1,TRBV11-2,CASSHSYRRGKAFF,TGTGCCAGCAGCCACTCTTACAGGCGGGGGAAGGCTTTCTTT
NA,NA,TRBJ2-2,TRBV12-3/TRBV12-4,CASSFSTVTTGELFF,TGTGCCAGCAGTTTCTCGACAGTAACCACCGGGGAGCTGTTTTTT
NA,TRBD2,TRBJ2-2,TRBV4-2,CASSPAGLAGQSHTGELFF,TGTGCCAGCAGTCCCGCGGGACTAGCGGGTCAAAGTCACACCGGGGAGCTGTTTTTT
NA,NA,TRBJ2-1,TRBV2,CASSEARDFSYNEQFF,TGTGCCAGCAGTGAAGCGCGTGACTTCTCCTACAATGAGCAGTTCTTC
few,TRBD2,TRBJ2-7,TRBV6-5,CASRPGTSGTHQGLEQYF,TGTGCCAGCAGGCCAGGGACTAGCGGGACCCACCAAGGCCTCGAGCAGTACTTC
many,NA,TRBJ2-5,TRBV19,CASSIGQGREETQYF,TGTGCCAGTAGTATTGGTCAGGGGAGAGAAGAGACCCAGTACTTC
few,NA,TRBJ2-1,TRBV19,CASTKTGTFNEQFF,TGTGCCAGTACCAAAACCGGGACATTCAATGAGCAGTTCTTC
NA,TRBD1,TRBJ1-3,TRBV6-2/TRBV6-3,CASTGRQGDRLLRGNTIYF,TGTGCCAGCACCGGACGACAAGGGGACAGGCTCTTGCGGGGAAACACCATATATTTT
NA,NA,TRBJ2-7,TRBV6-5,CASSYGPRTYEQYF,TGTGCCAGCAGTTACGGTCCCAGAACCTACGAGCAGTACTTC
many,TRBD1,TRBJ1-5,TRBV4-3,CASSPHDRGSAPQHF,TGCGCCAGCAGCCCACACGACAGGGGGTCTGCGCCCCAGCATTTT
NA,NA,TRBJ1-2,TRBV11-2,CASSSRSNYGYTF,TGTGCCAGCAGCTCCCGGTCAAACTATGGCTACACCTTC
many,NA,TRBJ2-5,TRBV7-9,CASSLVAEGETQYF,TGTGCCAGCAGCTTAGTGGCAGAAGGGGAGACCCAGTACTTC
medium-sized,NA,TRBJ2-2,TRBV5-1,CASSFGGTNTGELFF,TGCGCCAGCAGCTTTGGGGGAACGAACACCGGGGAGCTGTTTTTT
few,NA,TRBJ2-7,TRBV20-1,CSASVGGGYKQYF,TGCAGTGCTAGTGTAGGGGGAGGGTACAAGCAGTACTTC
few,NA,TRBJ1-5,TRBV6-2/TRBV6-3,CASSPLGNQPQHF,TGTGCCAGCAGCCCCCTGGGCAATCAGCCCCAGCATTTT